This is a list of T cell receptor beta chains from one sample in a study of blood T cell repertoires in COVID-19. The protocol was immunoSEQ multiplex PCR, while the TCRdb copy is restricted to in-frame clones and leaves out a portion. This table holds 210,000 or so clones, about 90% found once. Sequenced: peripheral blood. The receptors here all came from a man aged 18 to 35 with active or convalescent COVID-19. Both conserved end residues are part of each CDR3.

>TRBV7-2|TRBJ2-7
CASSLVVWREGLSYEQYF
>TRBV24-1|TRBJ1-2
CATSGRTDDYGYTF
>TRBV20-1|TRBJ1-1
CSASGGGSGTEAFF
>TRBV18|TRBJ1-1
CASSPQKGGVGTEAFF
>TRBV28|TRBJ2-2
CASSLLARGPNTGELFF
>TRBV19|TRBJ2-3
CASRMRITDTQYF
>TRBV27|TRBJ2-1
CASSLSPTSGSLNNEQFF
>TRBV25-1|TRBJ2-3
CASSDRGIEGTDTQYF
>TRBV27|TRBJ2-2
CASRKDRVNTGELFF
>TRBV5-4|TRBJ2-3
CASSSPSTDTQYF
>TRBV18|TRBJ1-6
CASSPQGSDNSPLHF
>TRBV27|TRBJ1-6
CASSLKGQGNNSPLHF
>TRBV18|TRBJ2-3
CASSPSGLAGTDTQYF
>TRBV27|TRBJ1-5
CASKSSTGGLQPQHF
>TRBV6-6|TRBJ2-3
CASSPRFLQGAVDTQYF
>TRBV4-1|TRBJ2-7
CASSQDTGAEQYF
>TRBV9|TRBJ2-3
CASSRTVSTDTQYF
>TRBV3-1/TRBV3-2|TRBJ1-2
CASRPGSGQVTFNYGYTF
>TRBV13|TRBJ2-7
CASSLRDSWTSGTSYEQYF
>TRBV28|TRBJ1-1
CASSPDREEAFF
>TRBV9|TRBJ1-1
CASSVGVMNTEAFF
>TRBV6-5|TRBJ1-3
CASGQGAGNTIYF
>TRBV7-9|TRBJ2-7
CASSPRTGNTEQYF
>TRBV7-2|TRBJ1-5
CASSLDPPSRNQPQHF
>TRBV15|TRBJ2-7
CATSGPGQSSYEQYF
>TRBV4-2|TRBJ2-3
CASSQMLAGGPTDTQYF
>TRBV2|TRBJ1-3
CASSESPRGASGNTIYF
>TRBV9|TRBJ2-7
CASSDGDASYEQYF
>TRBV11-2|TRBJ2-1
CASSLLTVNEQFF
>TRBV7-3|TRBJ2-6
CASSLKPGGTSGANVLTF
>TRBV2|TRBJ2-1
CASSVDRGNGEQFF
>TRBV7-9|TRBJ2-4
CASRPLAGGDIQYF
>TRBV5-1|TRBJ1-2
CASSSEPGLMNYGYTF
>TRBV9|TRBJ2-3
CASSSHEGWAGVADTQYF
>TRBV7-9|TRBJ1-2
CASTRTGVQYGYTF
>TRBV6-5|TRBJ2-2
CASTTGSGELFF
>TRBV11-1|TRBJ2-1
CASSDTSGRPNEQFF
>TRBV30|TRBJ1-5
CAWREGVSGNQPQHF
>TRBV18|TRBJ1-6
CASSPDRGNTPLHF
>TRBV9|TRBJ2-1
CASSVDPAGGLDEQFF
>TRBV10-1|TRBJ2-1
CASSEPTSGVDEQFF
>TRBV10-3|TRBJ2-2
CAIRTGTGGLSGPTGELFF
>TRBV14|TRBJ2-1
CASSQAPSQAGGGNEQFF
>TRBV7-2|TRBJ2-1
CASSFGASGTYNEQFF
>TRBV19|TRBJ2-2
CASTLTSGSVGRELFF